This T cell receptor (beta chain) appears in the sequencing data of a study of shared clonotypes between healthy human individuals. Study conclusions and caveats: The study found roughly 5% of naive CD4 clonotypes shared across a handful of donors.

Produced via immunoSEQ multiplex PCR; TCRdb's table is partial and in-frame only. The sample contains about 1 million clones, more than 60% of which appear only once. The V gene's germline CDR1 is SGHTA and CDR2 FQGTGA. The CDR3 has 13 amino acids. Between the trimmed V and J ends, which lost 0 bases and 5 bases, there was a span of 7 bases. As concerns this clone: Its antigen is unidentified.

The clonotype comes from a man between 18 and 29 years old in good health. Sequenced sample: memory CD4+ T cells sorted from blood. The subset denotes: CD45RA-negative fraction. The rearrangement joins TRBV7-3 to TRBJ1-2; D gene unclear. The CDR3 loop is CASSLTAGYGYTF. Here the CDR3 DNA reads TGTGCCAGCAGCTTAACAGCGGGGTATGGCTACACCTTC. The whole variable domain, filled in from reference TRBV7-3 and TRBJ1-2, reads GAGVSQTPSNKVTEKGKYVELRCDPISGHTALYWYRQSLGQGPEFLIYFQGTGAADDSGLPNDRFFAVRPEGSVSTLKIQRTERGDSAVYLCASSLTAGYGYTFGSGTRLTVV.